Presented here are 29 T cell receptor beta chains from one specimen sequenced in a study of blood T cell repertoires in COVID-19. Repertoires were generated with immunoSEQ multiplex PCR, while TCRdb's copy carries only in-frame clones and drops some. Among some 200,000 clones listed, 85% were seen once. The sample taken for sequencing was peripheral blood. The receptors originated from a woman in her 70s with COVID-19, enrolled during active disease.

The CDR3 spells CASSSPTSGLLAKNIQYF. CDR3 sequence (DNA): TGTGCCAGCAGCTCACCCACTAGCGGGCTTCTAGCCAAAAACATTCAGTACTTC. The chain uses TRBV7-2 and TRBJ2-4; 9 positions match TRBD2. CDR1 is SGHTA and CDR2 is FQGNSA in the germline V gene. CDR3 length: 18 residues. J lost 0 bases, V lost 4 bases, and 10 bases had no gene match.

In DNA, the CDR3 is TGTGCCACCAGTGAGACCTGGTGGCAGGGGATGGACTCCTACGAGCAGTACTTC. Its translation is CATSETWWQGMDSYEQYF. The V gene is TRBV24-1, the J gene TRBJ2-7; the D gene is possibly TRBD1 (6 bases). CDR3 length: 18 residues. Trimming cost V 4 bases and J 0 bases, with 21 bases left between them. Per germline, CDR1 KGHDR and CDR2 SFDVKD.

The rearrangement links TRBV6-2 or TRBV6-3 to TRBJ2-3; 12 bases map to TRBD2. The germline V gene has CDR1 MNHEY and CDR2 SVGEGT. The CDR3 has 14 residues. Germline trimming cut 2 bases from V and 7 bases from J; bases unmatched to any gene: 1. The CDR3 spells CASSYGTSGHTQYF. The CDR3 DNA reads TGTGCCAGCAGTTACGGGACTAGCGGGCATACGCAGTATTTT.

This chain links TRBV7-2 with TRBJ2-3; no clear D. This CDR3 comprises 13 residues. Trimming pared 5 bases from V and 4 bases from J, leaving 10 bases between. Germline assignment: CDR1 SGHTA and CDR2 FQGNSA. CDR3 sequence reads: CASSHPGPDTQYF. The CDR3 DNA is TGTGCCAGCAGCCACCCGGGTCCAGATACGCAGTATTTT.

V is TRBV29-1 and J is TRBJ2-1, with D perhaps TRBD2 (6 bases). The CDR3 is 16 residues long. From germline, CDR1 is SQVTM and CDR2 ANQGSEA. Trimming removed 0 bases from V and 0 bases from J, with 12 bases in between. The CDR3 DNA is TGCAGCGTTGAAGACCCTGGGGGGAGCTCCTACAATGAGCAGTTCTTC. The encoded protein is CSVEDPGGSSYNEQFF.

J is TRBJ2-1 and V is TRBV9, with 10 bases that match TRBD2. Unmatched junction bases numbered 6, after V lost 0 bases and J lost 9 bases. Germline CDR1 SGDLS, CDR2 YYNGEE. The CDR3 extends over 15 amino acids. The CDR3 nucleotides read TGTGCCAGCAGCGTAGCGGCGGTAGCGGGAGGTGAGCAGTTCTTC. Translating it yields CASSVAAVAGGEQFF.

V usage is TRBV24-1 and J usage is TRBJ2-1; D may be TRBD1 (6 bases). This CDR3 is built from 14 residues. Germline V gene sequence: CDR1 KGHDR, CDR2 SFDVKD. V lost 6 bases and J 12 bases, leaving 20 bases between the germline ends. CDR3 protein: CATSPVGQLIGQFF. The CDR3 bases are TGTGCCACCAGTCCTGTAGGACAGCTTATTGGGCAGTTCTTC.

The V call is TRBV10-3, the J call TRBJ1-5, with D possibly being TRBD1 (5 bases). Trimming stripped 8 bases from V and 2 bases from J, with 10 bases between. The CDR3 contains 13 residues. Germline V gene lookup returns CDR1 ENHRY and CDR2 SYGVKD. The chain's CDR3 is CAISGGGNQPQHF. DNA for the CDR3: TGTGCCATCTCGGGGGGGGGCAATCAGCCCCAGCATTTT.

This chain uses TRBV30 with TRBJ2-1; 14 bases fit TRBD2. The V gene's germline CDR1 is GTSNPN and CDR2 SVGIG (reference sequence). The CDR3 runs to 14 residues. V dropped 2 bases and J dropped 16; count of bases not matched to a gene: 10. The CDR3 bases are TGTGCCTGGAGTACGGGACTAGCGGGAGCCAAATACTTCTTC. It codes for CAWSTGLAGAKYFF. The full variable domain, in which reference TRBV30 and TRBJ2-1 provide the parts outside the CDR3, is SQTIHQWPATLVQPVGSPLSLECTVEGTSNPNLYWYRQAAGRGLQLLFYSVGIGQISSEVPQNLSASRPQDRQFILSSKKLLLSDSGFYLCAWSTGLAGAKYFFGPGTRLTVL.

The gene calls are TRBV6-5 and TRBJ2-2; D is uncertain. V gave up 8 bases and J gave up 7 bases, with 8 bases separating them. Germline-derived CDR1 and CDR2 are MNHEY and SVGAGI. The CDR3 covers 11 residues. The CDR3 bases are TGTGCCAGCTCACTGTTCGGGGAGCTGTTTTTT. Its protein is CASSLFGELFF.

The genes are TRBV12-3 or TRBV12-4 and TRBJ1-2; no clear D gene. The CDR3 length is 13 residues. Trimming left V 3 bases short and J 5 bases short, with 10 bases between. CDR3 in amino acids: CASSFSGVYGYTF. The CDR3 nucleotides read TGTGCCAGCAGTTTCTCCGGTGTATATGGCTACACCTTC.

The chain joins TRBV7-2 to TRBJ2-7; no clear D gene. The CDR3 runs 12 residues. V lost 3 bases to trimming and J lost 6 bases, with 9 bases between them. The germline V gene has CDR1 SGHTA and CDR2 FQGNSA. This CDR3 is CASSFVVSEQYF. In DNA form, the CDR3 reads TGTGCCAGCAGCTTTGTAGTCTCCGAGCAGTACTTC.

This rearrangement joins TRBV5-1 to TRBJ1-1; a weak D match, TRBD1 (5 bases). The CDR3 is made up of 14 amino acids. CDR1 SGHRS and CDR2 YFSETQ come from the germline V gene. V was trimmed by 4 bases and J by 1 base, leaving 11 bases between them. The CDR3 is CASSPQGTNTEAFF. The CDR3 coding sequence is TGCGCCAGCAGCCCCCAGGGAACGAACACTGAAGCTTTCTTT.

The genes are TRBV19 and TRBJ1-3; 8 nucleotides agree with TRBD1. The CDR3 is 15 residues long. Germline CDR1 and CDR2: LNHDA and SQIVND (reference sequence). V trimming: 10 bases; J trimming: 3 bases; junction bases outside the gene matches: 11. The CDR3 coding sequence is TGTGCCACCAACCCCGGACAGGGAGGTGGAAACACCATATATTTT. Residues: CATNPGQGGGNTIYF.

The chain combines TRBV7-9 with TRBJ1-2, with 8 bases that match TRBD1. This CDR3 has 14 amino acids. From germline, CDR1 is SEHNR and CDR2 FQNEAQ (reference sequence). V shed 3 bases and J 3 bases; nucleotides not matched to a gene: 3. The CDR3: CASSFADRDYGYTF. In DNA, the CDR3 is TGTGCCAGCAGCTTTGCGGACAGGGACTATGGCTACACCTTC. Full variable domain (remainder filled in from reference TRBV7-9 and TRBJ1-2): DTGVSQNPRHKITKRGQNVTFRCDPISEHNRLYWYRQTLGQGPEFLTYFQNEAQLEKSRLLSDRFSAERPKGSFSTLEIQRTEQGDSAMYLCASSFADRDYGYTFGSGTRLTVV.

The chain joins TRBV7-3 to TRBJ2-5, with D perhaps TRBD2 (5 bases). The germline V and J ends were trimmed by 6 bases and 1 base, with 9 bases remaining between them. The CDR3 consists of 13 residues. Germline values: CDR1 SGHTA, CDR2 FQGTGA. The CDR3 nucleotides are TGTGCCAGCAGTGGGAGCGGCCAAGAGACCCAGTACTTC. This sequence encodes CASSGSGQETQYF. Drawing the rest from reference TRBV7-3 and TRBJ2-5, the complete variable domain is GAGVSQTPSNKVTEKGKYVELRCDPISGHTALYWYRQSLGQGPEFLIYFQGTGAADDSGLPNDRFFAVRPEGSVSTLKIQRTERGDSAVYLCASSGSGQETQYFGPGTRLLVL.

This clone was picked up one time. The V gene is TRBV27, the J gene TRBJ1-5; the D gene is possibly TRBD1 (6 bases). With 8 bases removed from V and 5 bases from J, the gap between germline ends came to 16 bases. This CDR3 spans 14 amino acids. CDR1 is MNHEY, CDR2 SMNVEV, per germline (reference sequence). CDR3 bases: TGTGCCAGCTCTGTCAGGGGCCTATATCAGCCCCAGCATTTT. It specifies CASSVRGLYQPQHF.

The chain employs TRBV27 and TRBJ1-1; the D gene is possibly TRBD1 (5 bases). Germline CDR1 reads MNHEY; CDR2 reads SMNVEV (reference sequence). Trimming left V 8 bases short and J 11 bases short, with 12 bases between. The CDR3 is made up of 10 amino acids. The CDR3 region has the DNA TGTGCCAGCCCTCCGGGGGGGGCTTTCTTT. Protein sequence: CASPPGGAFF.

This clone was recorded once. The chain employs TRBV4-3 and TRBJ1-5; TRBD1 matches at 7 bases. The CDR3 is 15 residues long. CDR1 and CDR2 (germline): LGHNA, YSLEER. J gave up 5 bases and V 4 bases, and 8 bases lay outside the gene matches. The CDR3 protein is CASSPGTEPHQPQHF. Written as DNA, the CDR3 is TGCGCCAGCAGCCCGGGGACAGAACCCCATCAGCCCCAGCATTTT.

On this clone: Other DNA sequences in the same sample also yield this CDR3. The chain combines TRBV11-2 with TRBJ1-2; D is unresolved. From germline, CDR1 is SGHAT and CDR2 FQNNGV. CDR3 length: 12 residues. Trimming stripped 5 bases from V and 11 bases from J, with 15 bases between. CDR3 sequence: CASSLGPGGYTF. For the CDR3, the DNA is TGTGCCAGCAGCCTCGGGCCCGGAGGGTACACCTTC.

The chain links TRBV4-2 to TRBJ1-1; no firm D call. The V end was cut by 1 base, the J end by 3 bases, with 15 bases between. This CDR3 region has 16 residues. Germline CDR1 and CDR2: LGHNA and YNFKEQ. The chain's CDR3 is CASSQARNPADTEAFF. CDR3 coding DNA: TGTGCCAGCAGCCAAGCTAGAAACCCAGCAGACACTGAAGCTTTCTTT.

The gene calls are TRBV9 and TRBJ2-7; 7 bases align to TRBD2. There are 15 residues in the CDR3. Per the germline V gene, CDR1 is SGDLS and CDR2 is YYNGEE. V shed 2 bases and J 3 bases; nucleotides not matched to a gene: 8. Here the CDR3 reads CASSVRPGRDYEQYF. Written as DNA, the CDR3 is TGTGCCAGCAGCGTTAGGCCAGGGAGGGACTACGAGCAGTACTTC.

This chain joins TRBV6-1 and TRBJ2-1; D not resolved. The CDR3 runs 13 residues. The germline V gene has CDR1 MNHNS and CDR2 SASEGT. V was cut by 3 bases and J by 6 bases, with 9 bases left in between. CDR3 residues: CASSEQASNEQFF. The CDR3 DNA reads as TGTGCCAGCAGTGAGCAAGCATCCAATGAGCAGTTCTTC.

J is TRBJ1-1 and V is TRBV5-6; 8 positions match TRBD1. The length of the CDR3 is 16 residues. After removal of 4 bases from V and 0 bases from J, the junction contained 8 bases not matched to a gene. Germline-derived CDR1 and CDR2 are SGHDT and YYEEEE. CDR3 sequence reads: CASSPELTGVNTEAFF. CDR3 coding DNA: TGTGCCAGCAGCCCCGAACTGACAGGGGTGAACACTGAAGCTTTCTTT.

This sequence joins TRBV18 and TRBJ1-1, with TRBD1 identical over 8 bases. The V gene end was trimmed by 4 bases and the J gene end by 4 bases; junction bases not matched to a gene: 14. Germline V CDR1 and CDR2: KGHSH, LQKENI. The CDR3 has 17 amino acids. CDR3 nucleotide sequence: TGTGCCAGCTCACGTTTTACCCTATCACAGGGGGTCACTGAAGCTTTCTTT. Translation: CASSRFTLSQGVTEAFF.

The chain is built from TRBV21-1 and TRBJ1-1; the D call of TRBD1 is as the table states it, not checked on the DNA. TRBV21-1 is designated a pseudogene. CDR3 size: 16 residues. The CDR3 is CASSRDGTGMNTEAFF. The CDR3 DNA follows: TGTGCCAGCAGCAGAGACGGGACAGGGATGAACACTGAAGCTTTCTTT.

The V gene is TRBV2, the J gene TRBJ2-7, with TRBD1 identical over 10 bases. The trim removed 9 bases at V and 3 bases at J, leaving 11 bases unmatched. CDR1 and CDR2 (germline): SNHLY, FYNNEI. The CDR3 spans 15 residues. The CDR3 nucleotides are TGTGCCAGTGGGACAGGGGATCCGTACTACTACGAGCAGTACTTC. This translates into CASGTGDPYYYEQYF.

This rearrangement joins TRBV6-2 or TRBV6-3 to TRBJ1-5; TRBD1 matches at 8 bases. V was pared by 6 bases and J by 6 bases, with 7 bases of the junction left unmatched. Germline loops: CDR1 MNHEY, CDR2 SVGEGT. The CDR3 has 14 residues. CDR3 nucleotides: TGTGCCAGCAGCTCGGACAGGGAGCGTCAGCCCCAGCATTTT. Its protein is CASSSDRERQPQHF.

The V call is TRBV20-1, the J call TRBJ2-3; 7 nucleotides match TRBD2. CDR1 is DFQATT, CDR2 SNEGSKA, per germline (reference sequence). V shed 5 bases and J 1 base; nucleotides not matched to a gene: 3. The CDR3 has 13 amino acids. CDR3 nucleotide sequence: TGCAGTGCTCGTGGGGGGGGCACAGATACGCAGTATTTT. This codes for CSARGGGTDTQYF.